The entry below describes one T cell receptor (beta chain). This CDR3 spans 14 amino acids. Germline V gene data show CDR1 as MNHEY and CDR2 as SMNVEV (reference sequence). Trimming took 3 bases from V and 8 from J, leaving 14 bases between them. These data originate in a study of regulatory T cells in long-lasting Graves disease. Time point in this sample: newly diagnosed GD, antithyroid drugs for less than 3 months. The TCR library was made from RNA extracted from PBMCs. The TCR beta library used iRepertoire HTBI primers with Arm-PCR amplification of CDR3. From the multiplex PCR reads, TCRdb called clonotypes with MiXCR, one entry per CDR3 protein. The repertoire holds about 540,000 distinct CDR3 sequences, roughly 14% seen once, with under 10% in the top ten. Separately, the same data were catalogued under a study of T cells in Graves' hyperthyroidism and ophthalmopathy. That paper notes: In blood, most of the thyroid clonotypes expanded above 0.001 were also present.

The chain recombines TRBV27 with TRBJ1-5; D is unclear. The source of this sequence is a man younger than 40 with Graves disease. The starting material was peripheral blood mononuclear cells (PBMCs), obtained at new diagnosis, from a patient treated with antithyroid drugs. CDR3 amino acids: CASSFARGVEPQHF. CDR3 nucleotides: TGTGCCAGCAGTTTCGCACGGGGTGTTGAGCCCCAGCATTTT.